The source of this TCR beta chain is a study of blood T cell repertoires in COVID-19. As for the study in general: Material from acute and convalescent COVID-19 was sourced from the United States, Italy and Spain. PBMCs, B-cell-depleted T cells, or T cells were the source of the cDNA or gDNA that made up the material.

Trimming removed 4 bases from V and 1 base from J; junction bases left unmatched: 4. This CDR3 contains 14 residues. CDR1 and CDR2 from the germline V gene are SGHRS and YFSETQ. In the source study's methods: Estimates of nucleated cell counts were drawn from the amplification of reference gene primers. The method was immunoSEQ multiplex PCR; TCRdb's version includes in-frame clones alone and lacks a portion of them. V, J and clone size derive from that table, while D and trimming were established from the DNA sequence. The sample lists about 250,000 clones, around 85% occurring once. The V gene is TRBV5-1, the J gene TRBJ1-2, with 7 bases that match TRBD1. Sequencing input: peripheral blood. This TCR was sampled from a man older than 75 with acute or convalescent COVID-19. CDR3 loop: CASSRGQNNYGYTF. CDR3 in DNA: TGCGCCAGCAGCCGGGGACAGAATAACTATGGCTACACCTTC.